This T cell receptor (beta chain) came from a study of cytomegalovirus exposure and HLA in healthy donors. CDR1 is SGHKS and CDR2 is YYEKEE in the germline V gene (reference sequence). There are 14 residues in the CDR3. V was cut by 6 bases and J by 17 bases, with 24 bases left in between. Vbeta (60) and Jbeta (13) primers were used in the PCR. Generated by immunoSEQ multiplex PCR, the TCRdb table keeps only in-frame clones and is missing some. The sample gives approximately 30,000 clones, 35% to 50% of which show up once; 2% is in the top ten. The specimen was PBMCs. The V and J genes are TRBV5-5 and TRBJ1-6; no clear D. This receptor was taken from a woman between 45 and 60 years old in good health and CMV-seronegative. This chain's CDR3 is CASTPDNEGPEIHF. The CDR3 nucleotides read TGTGCCAGCACCCCAGATAACGAGGGCCCGGAAATCCACTTT. Drawing the rest from reference TRBV5-5 and TRBJ1-6, the complete variable domain is DAGVTQSPTHLIKTRGQQVTLRCSPISGHKSVSWYQQVLGQGPQFIFQYYEKEERGRGNFPDRFSARQFPNYSSELNVNALLLGDSALYLCASTPDNEGPEIHFGNGTRLTVT.